The entry that follows covers one T cell receptor beta chain sequence. The data belong to a study of identical twins. Each CDR3 protein gets one entry after TCRdb re-called the 5' RACE reads with MiXCR. In the table there are roughly 700,000 distinct CDR3 sequences, 8.5% to 9.5% of which are singletons. The data also belong to a second study, concerning yellow fever vaccine responses in identical twins.

The specimen sequenced was PBMCs. The source is a woman aged 18-30 years in good health.

The CDR3 region has the DNA TGTGCCAGTAGTATAGACACGGGGGAGCAGTACTTC. Translated, it gives CASSIDTGEQYF. This chain uses TRBV19 with TRBJ2-7; tentative D call: TRBD2 (5 bases). The CDR3 extends over 12 amino acids. V lost 0 bases and J lost 7, with 7 bases in between. Looked up from germline, CDR1 is LNHDA and CDR2 is SQIVND (reference sequence).